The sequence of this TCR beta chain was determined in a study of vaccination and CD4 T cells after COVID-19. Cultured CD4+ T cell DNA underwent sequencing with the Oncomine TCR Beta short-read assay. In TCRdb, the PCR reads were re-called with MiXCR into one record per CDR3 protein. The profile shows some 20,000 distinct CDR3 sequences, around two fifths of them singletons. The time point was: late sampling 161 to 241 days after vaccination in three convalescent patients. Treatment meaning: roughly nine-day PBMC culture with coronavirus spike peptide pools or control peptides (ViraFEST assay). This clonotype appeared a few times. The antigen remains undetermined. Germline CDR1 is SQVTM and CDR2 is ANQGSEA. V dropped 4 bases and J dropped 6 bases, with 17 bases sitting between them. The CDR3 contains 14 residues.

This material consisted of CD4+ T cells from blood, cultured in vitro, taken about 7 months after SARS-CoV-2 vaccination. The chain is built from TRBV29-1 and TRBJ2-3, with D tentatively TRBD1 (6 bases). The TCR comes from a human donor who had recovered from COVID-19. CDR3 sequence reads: CSVGLRGSADTQYF. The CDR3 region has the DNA TGCAGCGTTGGCCTCAGGGGTTCAGCCGATACGCAGTATTTT.